Listed below are T cell receptor beta chains from one sample, sequenced in a study of blood T cell repertoires in COVID-19. TCRdb keeps only in-frame clones here, not all; method: immunoSEQ multiplex PCR. Of around 270,000 clones in the sample, roughly 80% are singletons; the top ten hold approximately 14%. The sequenced sample consisted of peripheral blood. These receptors originate from a person aged 65-85 years with COVID-19, enrolled during active disease. Each CDR3 is given with its conserved first and last residue. Fields, in order: V gene, D gene, clone size, J gene, CDR3 protein, CDR3 DNA. The D gene is left open where the match is weak. Not all rows give a size; the values are once, few, many and, for expanded clones, a class.

TRBV6-5	NA	NA	TRBJ1-1	CASSPNAGGTEAFF	TGTGCCAGCAGTCCGAACGCGGGTGGCACTGAAGCTTTCTTT
TRBV19	NA	NA	TRBJ1-1	CASGRSNTEAFF	TGTGCCAGCGGTAGGAGCAACACTGAAGCTTTCTTT
TRBV27	NA	NA	TRBJ1-6	CASSPYSLLDSPLHF	TGTGCCAGCAGCCCCTATTCCCTACTAGATTCACCCCTCCACTTT
TRBV2	NA	many	TRBJ2-1	CASSNRVFNEQFF	TGTGCCAGCAGCAACCGGGTATTCAATGAGCAGTTCTTC
TRBV28	TRBD1	NA	TRBJ1-6	CASSSQTGATSPLHF	TGTGCCAGCAGTTCCCAGACAGGGGCGACCTCACCCCTCCACTTT
TRBV5-4	NA	NA	TRBJ2-1	CASSLAGRGLRNEQFF	TGTGCCAGCAGCTTGGCCGGGCGGGGGCTCAGGAATGAGCAGTTCTTC
TRBV19	TRBD2	NA	TRBJ2-2	CASSILLRGGTGELFF	TGTGCCAGTAGTATCTTGCTGCGGGGGGGAACCGGGGAGCTGTTTTTT
TRBV19	TRBD1	NA	TRBJ1-1	CASSRQGNTEAFF	TGTGCCAGTAGTAGACAGGGGAACACTGAAGCTTTCTTT
TRBV7-2	NA	NA	TRBJ2-7	CASSLVQGIYEQYF	TGTGCCAGCAGCTTAGTTCAGGGGATCTACGAGCAGTACTTC
TRBV6-1	NA	NA	TRBJ1-5	CASSGRQGPYSNQPQHF	TGTGCCAGCAGTGGACGACAAGGCCCGTATAGCAATCAGCCCCAGCATTTT
TRBV5-1	NA	NA	TRBJ1-3	CASSLATAGNTIYF	TGCGCCAGCAGCTTGGCCACAGCCGGCAACACCATATATTTT
TRBV6-6	TRBD1	NA	TRBJ1-6	CASTQTGGNSPLHF	TGTGCCAGCACACAGACAGGGGGCAATTCACCCCTCCACTTT
TRBV20-1	NA	NA	TRBJ2-5	CSASEGGGTRGETQYF	TGCAGTGCTAGTGAAGGCGGGGGTACCAGGGGAGAGACCCAGTACTTC
TRBV2	TRBD1	NA	TRBJ2-2	CASRVGTGSAGELFF	TGTGCCAGCAGGGTAGGGACAGGATCAGCCGGGGAGCTGTTTTTT
TRBV30	NA	NA	TRBJ1-5	CAWGPGVSNQPQHF	TGTGCCTGGGGGCCCGGGGTTAGCAATCAGCCCCAGCATTTT
TRBV7-8	TRBD2	NA	TRBJ2-1	CASSLGIIAGKSYNEQFF	TGTGCCAGCAGCTTAGGGATCATAGCGGGAAAATCCTACAATGAGCAGTTCTTC
TRBV27	TRBD1	NA	TRBJ1-5	CASRPGTGGTQPQHF	TGTGCCAGCAGGCCCGGGACAGGGGGTACCCAGCCCCAGCATTTT
TRBV5-6	TRBD2	NA	TRBJ2-1	CASSLFVAGVREQFF	TGTGCCAGCAGCTTGTTTGTAGCGGGAGTTCGAGAGCAGTTCTTC
TRBV28	TRBD1	NA	TRBJ2-7	CASSLGQTGVQYF	TGTGCCAGCAGTTTGGGACAGACCGGTGTGCAGTACTTC
TRBV28	NA	NA	TRBJ2-5	CASSHREQETQYF	TGTGCCAGCAGCCACCGGGAACAAGAGACCCAGTACTTC
TRBV10-3	NA	NA	TRBJ1-5	CAISESTGNQPQHF	TGTGCCATCAGTGAGTCAACAGGGAATCAGCCCCAGCATTTT
TRBV5-6	NA	NA	TRBJ2-7	CASSLRGYEQYF	TGTGCCAGCAGCTTGAGGGGCTACGAGCAGTACTTC
TRBV27	NA	once	TRBJ1-1	CASSSGGTEAFF	TGTGCCAGCAGTTCGGGGGGTACTGAAGCTTTCTTT
TRBV27	NA	NA	TRBJ1-4	CASSLSRSTKSEKLFF	TGTGCCAGCAGTTTAAGCAGATCCACTAAGAGCGAAAAACTGTTTTTT
TRBV5-1	TRBD2	NA	TRBJ2-1	CASSYGTSGSFEQFF	TGCGCCAGCAGCTACGGGACTAGCGGGAGTTTTGAGCAGTTCTTC
TRBV11-3	TRBD1	NA	TRBJ2-1	CASSIRQGARDEQFF	TGTGCCAGCAGCATACGACAGGGGGCCCGGGATGAGCAGTTCTTC
TRBV11-1	TRBD1	NA	TRBJ2-7	CASSSGTGGPYEQYF	TGTGCCAGCAGCTCTGGGACAGGGGGCCCCTACGAGCAGTACTTC
TRBV20-1	NA	NA	TRBJ2-1	CSASRGIGDNEQFF	TGCAGTGCCAGTCGGGGGATTGGGGACAATGAGCAGTTCTTC
TRBV9	NA	NA	TRBJ2-1	CASSPLGAEGNEQFF	TGTGCCAGCAGCCCCCTCGGGGCGGAGGGCAATGAGCAGTTCTTC
TRBV7-2	TRBD1	NA	TRBJ1-5	CASSPSTGGYQPQHF	TGTGCCAGCAGCCCGTCGACAGGGGGGTATCAGCCCCAGCATTTT
TRBV7-9	TRBD1	few	TRBJ1-2	CASSLASGTGAGGYTF	TGTGCCAGCAGCTTAGCGTCAGGGACAGGGGCAGGAGGCTACACCTTC
TRBV2	TRBD2	NA	TRBJ2-3	CASIRGGTNTDTQYF	TGTGCCAGCATCCGGGGCGGGACTAACACAGATACGCAGTATTTT
TRBV5-1	TRBD2	NA	TRBJ2-3	CASSLDGGGRGADTQYF	TGCGCCAGCAGCTTGGATGGGGGCGGGAGGGGCGCAGATACGCAGTATTTT
TRBV4-3	NA	NA	TRBJ2-3	CASSQDLGSRQYF	TGCGCCAGCAGCCAAGATCTTGGTAGTCGGCAGTATTTT
TRBV5-6	TRBD1	NA	TRBJ2-7	CASTLGDRGFAYEQYF	TGTGCCAGCACCTTAGGAGACAGGGGGTTCGCCTACGAGCAGTACTTC
TRBV7-8	TRBD2	NA	TRBJ2-2	CASRAGGLSGELFF	TGTGCCAGCAGAGCGGGGGGGCTTTCCGGGGAGCTGTTTTTT
TRBV6-2/TRBV6-3	NA	NA	TRBJ1-6	CASSYNGNSPLHF	TGTGCCAGCAGTTACAACGGTAATTCACCCCTCCACTTT
TRBV28	NA	NA	TRBJ2-3	CASSLNSPSAQYF	TGTGCCAGCAGTTTAAACAGTCCTTCCGCCCAGTATTTT